This TCR beta chain originates from a study of T cell repertoires in cytomegalovirus infection. Whole-study context: It was the public TCR beta signatures that indicated both CMV infection and matching HLA type. Study results and caveats: Identification of carriers of CMV plus the relevant HLA was achieved through cumulative public TCR beta family frequency. The ex vivo response was dominated by HLA-C-restricted CMV-specific TCR beta clonotypes.

One entry per CDR3 protein, called by TCRdb with MiXCR from the reads. The sample lists about 460,000 distinct CDR3 sequences; approximately 11% were seen once. This clonotype was counted between two and nine times. Its antigen is as yet unknown. From germline, CDR1 is SGDLS and CDR2 YYNGEE. The CDR3 extends over 16 amino acids. The V gene end was trimmed by 3 bases and the J gene end by 5 bases; junction bases not matched to a gene: 10. The clonotype was recovered from a human donor in good health (CMV status not recorded). Some clones in this sample may be carry-over from other donors' samples. The chain employs TRBV9 and TRBJ2-1, with 8 bases identical to TRBD1. Sequencing input: PBMCs. For the CDR3, the DNA is TGTGCCAGCAGCGATAGCGCCAGGACAGGGAACAATGAGCAGTTCTTC. Translation gives CASSDSARTGNNEQFF. The entire variable domain, with the rest obtained from reference TRBV9 and TRBJ2-1, is as follows: DSGVTQTPKHLITATGQRVTLRCSPRSGDLSVYWYQQSLDQGLQFLIQYYNGEERAKGNILERFSAQQFPDLHSELNLSSLELGDSALYFCASSDSARTGNNEQFFGPGTRLTVL.